This TCR beta chain originates from a study of early T cells in non-severe SARS-CoV-2 infection. CDR1 is KGHDR, CDR2 SFDVKD, per germline. This CDR3 is 14 amino acids long. Trimming stripped 4 bases from V and 8 bases from J, with 14 bases between. TCRdb reprocessed the 5' RACE reads via MiXCR and lists one record per CDR3 protein. The sample shows tens of thousands of distinct CDR3 sequences, around a tenth of them seen only once. General observations from the study: Matching results from VDJdb favored anti-spike CD8 responses, leaving private and CD4 specificities undetected.

Comments on this clonotype: Its antigen is undetermined.

The chain links TRBV24-1 to TRBJ2-1, with D perhaps TRBD2 (5 bases). The source of this sequence is an adult who was a healthcare worker with PCR-confirmed SARS-CoV-2 infection or an uninfected control (not recorded which). Material for sequencing was whole blood. CDR3 sequence (DNA): TGTGCCACCAGTGAAGCCTCCGGGAACTATGAGCAGTTCTTC. It is translated as CATSEASGNYEQFF.